The 16 T cell receptor beta chains below come from one sample, sequenced in a study of blood T cell repertoires in COVID-19. Using immunoSEQ multiplex PCR, the repertoire was profiled, and TCRdb retains in-frame clones only, with some absent. The sample shows tens of thousands of clones, about 87% of them seen only once. Sequencing input: peripheral blood. The receptors originated from a man older than 75 with active COVID-19.

The chain uses TRBV21-1 and TRBJ2-5; the D call of TRBD1 is as the table states it, not checked on the DNA. TRBV21-1 counts as a pseudogene. This CDR3 is 16 amino acids long. The CDR3 DNA sequence: TGTGCCAGCAGCAATTCTACGGTTCCAGGGGACGAGACCCAGTACTTC. This translates into CASSNSTVPGDETQYF.

The J gene is TRBJ2-7, the V gene TRBV19, with 7 bases aligning to TRBD1. The CDR3 loop spans 14 amino acids. Germline CDR1 is LNHDA and CDR2 is SQIVND (reference sequence). The V gene end was trimmed by 11 bases and the J gene end by 2 bases; junction bases not matched to a gene: 12. CDR3 sequence: CASKGALEAYEQYF. CDR3 DNA sequence: TGTGCCTCCAAGGGGGCCCTGGAGGCCTACGAGCAGTACTTC.

The chain employs TRBV30 and TRBJ2-2; D uncertain. The germline V and J ends were trimmed by 3 bases and 2 bases, with 13 bases remaining between them. In germline, CDR1 is GTSNPN, CDR2 SVGIG (reference sequence). The CDR3 covers 15 residues. The CDR3 DNA follows: TGTGCCTGGAGCAGGAACCCCAGAAACACCGGGGAGCTGTTTTTT. It yields the protein CAWSRNPRNTGELFF.

The chain couples TRBV27 to TRBJ2-7; the match to TRBD2 covers 10 bases. The J segment lost 5 bases and the V segment lost 6 bases, leaving 13 bases of the junction unmatched. Germline assignment: CDR1 MNHEY and CDR2 SMNVEV (reference sequence). The CDR3 contains 16 residues. Written as DNA, the CDR3 is TGTGCCAGCAGCCGTCAACCCGGGACTAGCGTCCACGAGCAGTACTTC. Protein: CASSRQPGTSVHEQYF.

The rearrangement links TRBV6-2 or TRBV6-3 to TRBJ2-2; D is perhaps TRBD2 (5 bases). This CDR3 has 19 amino acids. Germline lookup yields CDR1 MNHEY and CDR2 SVGEGT. V was pared by 6 bases and J by 1 base, with 24 bases between. The CDR3, as DNA: TGTGCCAGCAGCCCCTCTCCGTTACGAAGTAGCGTGAACACCGGGGAGCTGTTTTTT. Its protein product is CASSPSPLRSSVNTGELFF.

This chain links TRBV7-8 with TRBJ2-7; D is perhaps TRBD2 (6 bases). Germline values: CDR1 SGHVS, CDR2 FQNEAQ. This CDR3 comprises 14 residues. Trimming pared 0 bases from V and 3 bases from J, leaving 9 bases between. The CDR3 loop is CASSLAPGDYEQYF. CDR3 DNA sequence: TGTGCCAGCAGCTTAGCGCCGGGGGACTACGAGCAGTACTTC.

The V gene is TRBV6-5, the J gene TRBJ2-6, with D tentatively TRBD1 (5 bases). Trimming took off 9 bases at V and 2 bases at J, with 14 bases between the two ends. The CDR3 sequence is 15 residues long. Germline V gives CDR1 MNHEY, CDR2 SVGAGI. The CDR3 region is CASSQGLTGANVLTF. As DNA, the CDR3 is TGTGCCAGTTCTCAGGGTCTCACTGGGGCCAACGTCCTGACTTTC.

V and J are TRBV19 and TRBJ2-2; D perhaps matches TRBD1 (6 bases). Trimming took 2 bases from V and 5 from J, leaving 21 bases between them. The CDR3 is 18 amino acids. Germline V gene data show CDR1 as LNHDA and CDR2 as SQIVND (reference sequence). The chain's CDR3 is CASSILGHSPDRTGELFF. The CDR3 DNA reads TGTGCCAGTAGTATACTCGGCCATTCCCCCGACAGGACCGGGGAGCTGTTTTTT. Drawing the rest from reference TRBV19 and TRBJ2-2, the complete variable domain is DGGITQSPKYLFRKEGQNVTLSCEQNLNHDAMYWYRQDPGQGLRLIYYSQIVNDFQKGDIAEGYSVSREKKESFPLTVTSAQKNPTAFYLCASSILGHSPDRTGELFFGEGSRLTVL.

This chain links TRBV19 with TRBJ1-2; tentatively, D is TRBD1 (6 bases). Trimming shortened V by 6 bases and J by 0 bases, and 11 bases separated the two germline ends. The CDR3 is 14 residues long. The germline gives CDR1 LNHDA, CDR2 SQIVND (reference sequence). CDR3 sequence reads: CASSGQQPNYGYTF. The CDR3 nucleotides are TGTGCCAGTAGCGGACAGCAACCTAACTATGGCTACACCTTC.

The V call is TRBV30, the J call TRBJ1-1, with a tentative D call TRBD1 (5 bases). The V end lost 2 bases, the J end lost 1 base, and 11 bases lay between the germline ends. Germline CDR1 reads GTSNPN; CDR2 reads SVGIG (reference sequence). CDR3 length: 14 amino acids. The CDR3 sequence: CAWSIQGGNTEAFF. The CDR3 DNA is TGTGCCTGGAGTATCCAGGGCGGGAACACTGAAGCTTTCTTT.

The gene calls are TRBV6-2 or TRBV6-3 and TRBJ1-5; 7 nucleotides line up with TRBD1. With V trimmed by 6 bases and J by 5 bases, 13 bases remained unmatched. There are 16 residues in the CDR3. Germline V CDR1 and CDR2: MNHEY, SVGEGT. The CDR3 sequence: CASSSKTGVRHQPQHF. The CDR3 region has the DNA TGTGCCAGCAGCAGCAAAACAGGGGTCCGACATCAGCCCCAGCATTTT.

This sequence joins TRBV19 and TRBJ2-7; TRBD2 might be the D (5 bases). Germline V gives CDR1 LNHDA, CDR2 SQIVND (reference sequence). The CDR3 spans 11 residues. V lost 10 bases, J lost 6 bases, and 13 bases lay in between. CDR3 in amino acids: CATSLEAEQYF. The CDR3 nucleotides are TGTGCCACCTCCCTGGAGGCCGAGCAGTACTTC.

J is TRBJ2-5 and V is TRBV9, with TRBD1 identical over 8 bases. The junction had 6 bases not matched to a gene; V was cut back by 0 bases and J by 5 bases. The CDR3 loop spans 15 amino acids. Germline V CDR1 and CDR2: SGDLS, YYNGEE. The CDR3 is CASSVAAGGRETQYF. DNA for the CDR3: TGTGCCAGCAGCGTAGCAGCAGGGGGCAGGGAGACCCAGTACTTC.

This rearrangement joins TRBV27 to TRBJ2-1; 7 bases match TRBD2. This CDR3 spans 15 amino acids. Germline CDR1 MNHEY, CDR2 SMNVEV (reference sequence). The trim removed 8 bases at V and 7 bases at J, leaving 14 bases unmatched. The CDR3 DNA reads as TGTGCCAGCCTCGAAGGGGCAGGGAGGGTAAATGAGCAGTTCTTC. Translating it yields CASLEGAGRVNEQFF.

The chain combines TRBV27 with TRBJ2-7; 8 bases are a match to TRBD1. The CDR3 extends over 14 amino acids. V shed 5 bases and J 2 bases; nucleotides not matched to a gene: 5. CDR1 is MNHEY, CDR2 SMNVEV, per germline (reference sequence). The chain's CDR3 is CASSKNRGTYEQYF. The DNA for the CDR3 is TGTGCCAGCAGTAAGAACAGGGGGACCTACGAGCAGTACTTC.

V is TRBV7-2 and J is TRBJ2-5; 12 bases are shared with TRBD2. This CDR3 is built from 15 residues. CDR1 is SGHTA and CDR2 is FQGNSA in the germline V gene. Trimming cost V 2 bases and J 5 bases; bases outside gene matches: 3. This chain's CDR3 is CASSLTSGRPETQYF. CDR3 bases: TGTGCCAGCAGCTTAACTAGCGGGAGGCCGGAGACCCAGTACTTC.